The entry below describes one TCR beta chain. The sample is drawn from a study of blood T cell repertoires in COVID-19. As handled by the study authors: Amplifying reference gene primers gave estimates of nucleated cell counts. The repertoire was sequenced with immunoSEQ multiplex PCR; TCRdb's copy has only in-frame clones and lacks some. That table is the source of V, J and clone size, and D and trimming were worked out from the DNA. The sample yields 200,000 to 250,000 clones, 75% to 90% seen once. J was trimmed by 0 bases and V by 10 bases; bases with no gene match: 13. The CDR3 loop spans 16 amino acids. CDR1 is LNHDA, CDR2 SQIVND, per germline (reference sequence).

This chain links TRBV19 with TRBJ2-7; TRBD1 agrees at 9 bases. Material: peripheral blood. The clonotype was recovered from a human donor in a cohort sampled during active COVID-19. The CDR3 DNA reads as TGTGCCACCAGGAACAGGGGGCCAACGAGCTCCTACGAGCAGTACTTC. The encoded protein is CATRNRGPTSSYEQYF.